The subject of this entry is one TCR beta chain. The protocol was immunoSEQ multiplex PCR, while the TCRdb copy is restricted to in-frame clones and leaves out a portion. The repertoire holds fewer than 100,000 clones, with 90% to 96% as singletons. The sample originates from a study of technical replicates of blood from several donors. In germline, CDR1 is LGHNA, CDR2 YNFKEQ. The CDR3 totals 15 residues. V lost 4 bases to trimming and J lost 5 bases, with 15 bases between them. J is TRBJ1-5 and V is TRBV4-2, with TRBD1 as a possible D gene (5 bases). Sequencing input: T cells isolated from PBMCs. The sequence derives from a human donor in good health. CDR3 nucleotides: TGTGCCAGCAGCCCGATCGGGGGGTTCGATCAGCCCCAGCATTTT. The encoded protein is CASSPIGGFDQPQHF.